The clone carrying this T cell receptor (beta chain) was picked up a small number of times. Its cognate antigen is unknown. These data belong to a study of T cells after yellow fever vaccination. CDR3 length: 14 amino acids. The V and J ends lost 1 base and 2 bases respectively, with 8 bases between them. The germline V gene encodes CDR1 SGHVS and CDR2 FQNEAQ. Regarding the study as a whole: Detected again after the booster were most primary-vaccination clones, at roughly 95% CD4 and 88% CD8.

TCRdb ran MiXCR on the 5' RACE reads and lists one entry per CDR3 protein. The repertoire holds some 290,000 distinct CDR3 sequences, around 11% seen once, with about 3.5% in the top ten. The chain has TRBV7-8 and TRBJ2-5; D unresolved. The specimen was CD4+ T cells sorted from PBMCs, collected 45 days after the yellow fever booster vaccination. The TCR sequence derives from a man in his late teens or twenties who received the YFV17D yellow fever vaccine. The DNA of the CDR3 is TGTGCCAGCAGCTTAGGGGCCTTACAAGAGACCCAGTACTTC. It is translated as CASSLGALQETQYF. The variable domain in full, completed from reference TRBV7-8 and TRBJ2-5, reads GAGVSQSPRYKVAKRGQDVALRCDPISGHVSLFWYQQALGQGPEFLTYFQNEAQLDKSGLPSDRFFAERPEGSVSTLKIQRTQQEDSAVYLCASSLGALQETQYFGPGTRLLVL.